In its sample, the clone carrying this T cell receptor (beta chain) was seen a few times. The antigen is unknown. This record belongs to a study of T-cell memory formation after mild COVID-19. Findings of the study overall: Clones that shrank (day 15 to 85) were balanced CD4/CD8, whereas later expanders leaned CD4+. SARS-CoV-2 specificity of second-wave clones peaking day 37 was unconfirmed. CD4+ clones that contracted lay mainly in CM and EM; CD8+ ones lay in EMRA.

The CDR3 is 16 amino acids. The V segment lost 4 bases and the J segment 5 bases; nucleotides outside the gene matches: 8. Germline values: CDR1 ENHRY, CDR2 SYGVKD. TCRdb independently ran MiXCR on the 5' RACE reads; one entry per CDR3 protein. Of roughly 250,000 distinct CDR3 sequences listed, about a sixth are singletons. The chain uses TRBV10-3 and TRBJ2-2; 9 bases are a match to TRBD1. The clonotype was recovered from a man younger than 35 who had mild COVID-19 (a few samples of this study predate the infection). Cell type and time point are not known. The specimen was PBMCs or a T cell subset sorted from them (not recorded which). The CDR3 is CAISATGGVRTGELFF. CDR3 DNA: TGTGCCATCAGTGCCACAGGGGGCGTGAGGACCGGGGAGCTGTTTTTT.